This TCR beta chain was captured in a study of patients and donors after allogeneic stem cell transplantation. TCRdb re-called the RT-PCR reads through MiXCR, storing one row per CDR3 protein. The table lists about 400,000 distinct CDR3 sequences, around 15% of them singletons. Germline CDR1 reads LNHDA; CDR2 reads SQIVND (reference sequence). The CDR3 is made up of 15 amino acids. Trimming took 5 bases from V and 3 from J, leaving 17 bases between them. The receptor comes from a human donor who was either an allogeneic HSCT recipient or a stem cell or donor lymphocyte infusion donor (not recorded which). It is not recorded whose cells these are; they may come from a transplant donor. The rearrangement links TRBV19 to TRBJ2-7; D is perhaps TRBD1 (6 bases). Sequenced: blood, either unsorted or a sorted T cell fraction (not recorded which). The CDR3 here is CASSGPGQSIYEQYF. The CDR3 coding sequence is TGTGCCAGTAGTGGTCCGGGACAATCAATCTACGAGCAGTACTTC.